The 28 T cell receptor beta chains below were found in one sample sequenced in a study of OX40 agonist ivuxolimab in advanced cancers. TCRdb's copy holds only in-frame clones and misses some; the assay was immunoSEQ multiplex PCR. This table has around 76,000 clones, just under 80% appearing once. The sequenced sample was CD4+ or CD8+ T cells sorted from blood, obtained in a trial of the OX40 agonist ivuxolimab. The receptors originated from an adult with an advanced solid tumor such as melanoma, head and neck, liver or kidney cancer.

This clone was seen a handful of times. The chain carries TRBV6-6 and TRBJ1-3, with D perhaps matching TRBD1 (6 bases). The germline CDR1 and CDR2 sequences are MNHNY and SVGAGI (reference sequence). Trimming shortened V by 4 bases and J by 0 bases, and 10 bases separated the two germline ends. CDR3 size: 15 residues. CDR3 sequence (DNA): TGTGCCAGCAGTTCCCCAGGGGCCTCTGGAAACACCATATATTTT. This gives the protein CASSSPGASGNTIYF.

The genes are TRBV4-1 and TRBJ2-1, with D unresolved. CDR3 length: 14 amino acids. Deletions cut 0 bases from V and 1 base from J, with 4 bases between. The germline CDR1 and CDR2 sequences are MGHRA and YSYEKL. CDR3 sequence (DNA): TGCGCCAGCAGCCAAGACAGTTCCTACAATGAGCAGTTCTTC. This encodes CASSQDSSYNEQFF.

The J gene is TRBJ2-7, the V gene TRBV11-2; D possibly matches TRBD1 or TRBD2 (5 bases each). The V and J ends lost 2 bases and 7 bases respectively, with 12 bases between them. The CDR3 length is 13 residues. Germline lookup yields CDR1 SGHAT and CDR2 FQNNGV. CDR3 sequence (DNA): TGTGCCAGCAGCTTACAGGGAGTCGGGGAGCAGTACTTC. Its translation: CASSLQGVGEQYF.

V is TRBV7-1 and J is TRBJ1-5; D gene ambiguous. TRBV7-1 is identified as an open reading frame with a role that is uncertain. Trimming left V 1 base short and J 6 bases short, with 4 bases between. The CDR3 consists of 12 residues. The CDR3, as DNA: TGTGCCAGCAGCTCAGAGAGTCAGCCCCAGCATTTT. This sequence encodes CASSSESQPQHF.

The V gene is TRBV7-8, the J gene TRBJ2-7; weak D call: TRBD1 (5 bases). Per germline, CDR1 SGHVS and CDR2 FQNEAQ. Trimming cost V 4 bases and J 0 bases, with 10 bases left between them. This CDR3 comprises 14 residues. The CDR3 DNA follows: TGTGCCAGCAGCTCGCAGGGTATCTCCTACGAGCAGTACTTC. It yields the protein CASSSQGISYEQYF.

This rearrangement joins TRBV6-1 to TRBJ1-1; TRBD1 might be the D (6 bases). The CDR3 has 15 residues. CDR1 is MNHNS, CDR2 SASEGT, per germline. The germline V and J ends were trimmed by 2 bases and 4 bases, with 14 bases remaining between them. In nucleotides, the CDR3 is TGTGCCAGCAGTGAATCCTGGGCAGGGGTCACTGAAGCTTTCTTT. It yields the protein CASSESWAGVTEAFF.

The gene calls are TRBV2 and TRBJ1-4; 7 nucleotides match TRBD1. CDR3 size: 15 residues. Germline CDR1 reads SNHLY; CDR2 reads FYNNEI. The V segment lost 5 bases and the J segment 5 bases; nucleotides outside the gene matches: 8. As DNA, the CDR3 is TGTGCCAGCAGTTCCCTGACAGGGTACAATGAAAAACTGTTTTTT. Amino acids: CASSSLTGYNEKLFF.

The CDR3 reads CASSVATSGRLVEQFF. CDR3 nucleotide sequence: TGTGCCAGCAGCGTAGCTACGAGCGGGAGATTAGTAGAGCAGTTCTTC. The chain uses TRBV9 and TRBJ2-1, with 8 bases identical to TRBD2. The CDR3 length is 16 residues. V was pared by 0 bases and J by 10 bases, with 12 bases of the junction left unmatched. CDR1 and CDR2 (germline): SGDLS, YYNGEE.

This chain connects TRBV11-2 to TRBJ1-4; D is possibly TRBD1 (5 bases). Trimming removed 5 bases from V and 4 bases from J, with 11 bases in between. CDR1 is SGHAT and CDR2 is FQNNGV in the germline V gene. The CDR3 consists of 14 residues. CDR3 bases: TGTGCCAGCAGCCGGACAAGCCGTAATGAAAAACTGTTTTTT. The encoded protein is CASSRTSRNEKLFF.

The CDR3 here is CASSHVSGRAYNEQFF. The DNA of the CDR3 is TGCGCCAGCAGCCACGTTAGCGGGAGGGCATACAATGAGCAGTTCTTC. The V and J genes are TRBV4-3 and TRBJ2-1, with 11 bases that match TRBD2. Losses at the gene ends were 3 bases for V and 4 bases for J; bases not matched to a gene: 5. Germline CDR1 reads LGHNA; CDR2 reads YSLEER. CDR3 length: 16 amino acids.

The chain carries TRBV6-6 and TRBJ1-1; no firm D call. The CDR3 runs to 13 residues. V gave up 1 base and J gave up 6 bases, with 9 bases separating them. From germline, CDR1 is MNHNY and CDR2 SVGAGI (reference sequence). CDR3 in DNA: TGTGCCAGCAGTTACTATAGGGAATCTGAAGCTTTCTTT. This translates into CASSYYRESEAFF.

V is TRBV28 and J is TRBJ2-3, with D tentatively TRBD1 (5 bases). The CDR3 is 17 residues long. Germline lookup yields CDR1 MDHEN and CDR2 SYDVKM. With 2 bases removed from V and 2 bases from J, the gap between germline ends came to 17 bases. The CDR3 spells CASSLIGHRRVTDTQYF. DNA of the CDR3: TGTGCCAGCAGTTTAATAGGACATAGACGGGTCACAGATACGCAGTATTTT.

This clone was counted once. In nucleotides, the CDR3 is TGTGCCAGCAGTTCCCCTAACACAGATACGCAGTATTTT. Its protein product is CASSSPNTDTQYF. The V and J genes are TRBV6-6 and TRBJ2-3; no clear D. The CDR3 is 13 amino acids. V dropped 4 bases and J dropped 2 bases, with 7 bases sitting between them. The germline V gene has CDR1 MNHNY and CDR2 SVGAGI (reference sequence).

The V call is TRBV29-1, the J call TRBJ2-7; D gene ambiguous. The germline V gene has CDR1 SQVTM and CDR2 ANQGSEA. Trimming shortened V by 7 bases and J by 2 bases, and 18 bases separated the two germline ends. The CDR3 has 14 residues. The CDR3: CSALPTRNPYEQYF. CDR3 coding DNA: TGCAGCGCCCTCCCAACACGAAACCCCTACGAGCAGTACTTC.

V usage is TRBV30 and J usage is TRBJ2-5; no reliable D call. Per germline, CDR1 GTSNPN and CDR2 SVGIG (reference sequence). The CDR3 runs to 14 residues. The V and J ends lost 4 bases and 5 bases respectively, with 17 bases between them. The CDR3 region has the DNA TGTGCCTGGAACCCAGGATCCCTGGCGGAGACCCAGTACTTC. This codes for CAWNPGSLAETQYF.

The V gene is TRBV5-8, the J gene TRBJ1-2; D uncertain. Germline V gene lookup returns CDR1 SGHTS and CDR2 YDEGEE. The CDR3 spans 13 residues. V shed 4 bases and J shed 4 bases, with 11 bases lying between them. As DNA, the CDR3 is TGTGCCAGCAGCCCCTCTAACTTCTATGGCTACACCTTC. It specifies CASSPSNFYGYTF.

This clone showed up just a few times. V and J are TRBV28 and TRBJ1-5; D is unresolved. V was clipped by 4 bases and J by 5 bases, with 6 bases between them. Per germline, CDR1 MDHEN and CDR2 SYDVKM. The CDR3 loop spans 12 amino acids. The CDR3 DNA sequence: TGTGCCAGCAGTTCCCTCTATCAGCCCCAGCATTTT. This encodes CASSSLYQPQHF.

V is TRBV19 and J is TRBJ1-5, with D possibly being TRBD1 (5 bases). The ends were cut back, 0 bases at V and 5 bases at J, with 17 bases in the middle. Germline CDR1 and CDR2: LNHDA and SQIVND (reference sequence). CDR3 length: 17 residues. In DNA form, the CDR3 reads TGTGCCAGTAGTATAGATTTAAGACCGCGAGGGGATCAGCCCCAGCATTTT. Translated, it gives CASSIDLRPRGDQPQHF. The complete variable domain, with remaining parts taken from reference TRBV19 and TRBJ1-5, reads DGGITQSPKYLFRKEGQNVTLSCEQNLNHDAMYWYRQDPGQGLRLIYYSQIVNDFQKGDIAEGYSVSREKKESFPLTVTSAQKNPTAFYLCASSIDLRPRGDQPQHFGDGTRLSIL.

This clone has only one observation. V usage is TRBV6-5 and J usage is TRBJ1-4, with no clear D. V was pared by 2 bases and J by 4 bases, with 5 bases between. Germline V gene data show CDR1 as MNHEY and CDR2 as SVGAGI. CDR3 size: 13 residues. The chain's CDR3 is CASSYRYNEKLFF. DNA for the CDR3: TGTGCCAGCAGTTACCGTTATAATGAAAAACTGTTTTTT.

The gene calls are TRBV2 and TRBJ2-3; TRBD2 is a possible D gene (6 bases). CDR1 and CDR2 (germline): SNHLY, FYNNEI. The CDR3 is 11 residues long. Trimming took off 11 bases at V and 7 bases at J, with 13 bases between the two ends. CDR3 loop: CAGGRGNTQYF. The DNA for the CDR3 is TGTGCCGGCGGACGGGGGAATACGCAGTATTTT.

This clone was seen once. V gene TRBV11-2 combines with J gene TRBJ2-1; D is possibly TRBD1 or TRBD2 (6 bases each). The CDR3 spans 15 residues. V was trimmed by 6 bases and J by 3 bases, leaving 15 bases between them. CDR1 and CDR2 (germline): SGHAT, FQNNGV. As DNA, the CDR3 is TGTGCCAGCAGGCACCCGGGGGCCCTCTACAATGAGCAGTTCTTC. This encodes CASRHPGALYNEQFF.

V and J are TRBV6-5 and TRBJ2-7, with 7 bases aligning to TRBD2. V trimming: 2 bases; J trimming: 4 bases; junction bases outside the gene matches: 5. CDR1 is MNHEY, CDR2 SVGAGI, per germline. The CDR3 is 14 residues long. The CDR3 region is CASSYGAGVYEQYF. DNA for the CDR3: TGTGCCAGCAGTTACGGTGCGGGAGTGTACGAGCAGTACTTC.

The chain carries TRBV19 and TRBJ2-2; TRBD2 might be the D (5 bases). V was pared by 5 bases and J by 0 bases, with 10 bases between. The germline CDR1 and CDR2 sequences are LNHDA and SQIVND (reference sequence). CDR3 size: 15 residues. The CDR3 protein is CASSQLAANTGELFF. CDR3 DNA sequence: TGTGCCAGTAGTCAGCTAGCCGCGAACACCGGGGAGCTGTTTTTT.

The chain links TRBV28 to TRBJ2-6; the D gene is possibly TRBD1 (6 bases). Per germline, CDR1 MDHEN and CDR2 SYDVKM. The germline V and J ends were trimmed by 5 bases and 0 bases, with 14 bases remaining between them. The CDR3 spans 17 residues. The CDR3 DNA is TGTGCCAGCAGTCCGGACAGCCTTTCCTCTGGGGCCAACGTCCTGACTTTC. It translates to CASSPDSLSSGANVLTF.

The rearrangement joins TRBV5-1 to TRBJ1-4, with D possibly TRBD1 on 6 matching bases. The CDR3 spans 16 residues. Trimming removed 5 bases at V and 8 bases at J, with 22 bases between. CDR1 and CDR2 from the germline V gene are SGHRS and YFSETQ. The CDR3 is CASRAGGSGILEKLFF. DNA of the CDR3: TGCGCCAGCAGAGCTGGGGGCTCTGGGATATTGGAAAAACTGTTTTTT.

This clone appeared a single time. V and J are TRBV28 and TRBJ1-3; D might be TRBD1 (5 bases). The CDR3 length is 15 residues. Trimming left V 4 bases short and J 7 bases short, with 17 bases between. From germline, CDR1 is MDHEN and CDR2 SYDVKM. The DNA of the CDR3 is TGTGCCAGCAGTTCTTTTACAGCGGGGGGGAACACCATATATTTT. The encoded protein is CASSSFTAGGNTIYF. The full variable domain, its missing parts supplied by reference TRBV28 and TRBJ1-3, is DVKVTQSSRYLVKRTGEKVFLECVQDMDHENMFWYRQDPGLGLRLIYFSYDVKMKEKGDIPEGYSVSREKKERFSLILESASTNQTSMYLCASSSFTAGGNTIYFGEGSWLTVV.

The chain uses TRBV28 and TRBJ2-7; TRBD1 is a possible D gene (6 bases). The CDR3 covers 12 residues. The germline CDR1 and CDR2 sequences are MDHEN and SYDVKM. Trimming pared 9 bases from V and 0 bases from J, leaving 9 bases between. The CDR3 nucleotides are TGTGCCAGGGGGGCGTTCTCCTACGAGCAGTACTTC. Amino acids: CARGAFSYEQYF.

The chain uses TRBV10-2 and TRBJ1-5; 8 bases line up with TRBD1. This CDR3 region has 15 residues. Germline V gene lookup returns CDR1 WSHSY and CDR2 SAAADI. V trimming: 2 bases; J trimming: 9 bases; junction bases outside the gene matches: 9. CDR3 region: CASSEEDRASRPQHF. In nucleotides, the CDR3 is TGCGCCAGCAGTGAGGAGGACAGGGCCTCACGGCCCCAGCATTTT.